The clone carrying this T cell receptor delta chain was counted between two and nine times. A single base separates this from a much larger clone, so it may be a read error. At the DNA level, this CDR3 is encoded by other sequences in the same sample as well. TCRdb fed the RT-PCR reads into CATT to redo clone calling. The table has roughly 3,200 delta-chain clones, 5% seen once. The entry originates in a study of gamma-delta T cells after stem cell transplantation. This TCR came from a human donor. It is not recorded whose cells these are; they may come from a transplant donor. Sequencing input: gamma-delta T cells.

The CDR3 here is CACDTSWGMTYTDKLIF. For the CDR3, the DNA is TGTGCCTGTGACACGTCCTGGGGGATGACTTACACCGATAAACTCATCTTC. This chain joins TRDV2 and TRDJ1, with 9 bases that match TRDD3. Germline V lookup: CDR1 GEAIGNYY, CDR2 EKD. The CDR3 runs 17 residues.